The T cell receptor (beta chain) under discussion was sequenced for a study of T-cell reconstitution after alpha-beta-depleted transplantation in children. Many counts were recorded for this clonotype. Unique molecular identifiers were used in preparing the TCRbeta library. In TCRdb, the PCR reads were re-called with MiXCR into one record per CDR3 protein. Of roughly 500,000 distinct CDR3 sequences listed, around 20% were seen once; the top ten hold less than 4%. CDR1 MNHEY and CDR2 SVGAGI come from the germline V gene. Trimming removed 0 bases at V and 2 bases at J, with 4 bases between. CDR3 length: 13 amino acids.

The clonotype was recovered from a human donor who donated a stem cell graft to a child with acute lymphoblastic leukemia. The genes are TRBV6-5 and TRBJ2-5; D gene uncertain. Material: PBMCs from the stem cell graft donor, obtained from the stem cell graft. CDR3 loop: CASSYSSQETQYF. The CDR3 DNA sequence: TGTGCCAGCAGTTACTCGAGTCAAGAGACCCAGTACTTC.